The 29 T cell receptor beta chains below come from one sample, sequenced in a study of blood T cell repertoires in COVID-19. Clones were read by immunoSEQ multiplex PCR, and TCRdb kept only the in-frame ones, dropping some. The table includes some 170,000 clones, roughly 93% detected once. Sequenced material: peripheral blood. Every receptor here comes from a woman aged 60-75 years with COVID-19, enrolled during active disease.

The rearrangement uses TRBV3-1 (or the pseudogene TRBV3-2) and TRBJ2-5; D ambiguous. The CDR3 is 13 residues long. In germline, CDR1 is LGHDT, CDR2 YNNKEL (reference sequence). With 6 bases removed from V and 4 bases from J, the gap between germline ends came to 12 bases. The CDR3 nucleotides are TGTGCCAGCAGGCCCTCCGGAGTAGAGACCCAGTACTTC. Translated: CASRPSGVETQYF.

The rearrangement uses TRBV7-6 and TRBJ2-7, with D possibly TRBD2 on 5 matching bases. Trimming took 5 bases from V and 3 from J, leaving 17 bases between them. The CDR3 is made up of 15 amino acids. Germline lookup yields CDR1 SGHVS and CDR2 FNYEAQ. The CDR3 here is CASSPVGDTFYEQYF. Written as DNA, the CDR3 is TGTGCCAGCAGCCCCGTCGGGGATACGTTCTACGAGCAGTACTTC.

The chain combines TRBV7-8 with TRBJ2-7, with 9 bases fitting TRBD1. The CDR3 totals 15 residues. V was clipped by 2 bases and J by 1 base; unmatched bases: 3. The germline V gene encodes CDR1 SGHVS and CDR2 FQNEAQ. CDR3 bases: TGTGCCAGCAGCTTACTACAGGGGGCATCCTACGAGCAGTACTTC. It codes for CASSLLQGASYEQYF. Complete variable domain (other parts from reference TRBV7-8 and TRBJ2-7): GAGVSQSPRYKVAKRGQDVALRCDPISGHVSLFWYQQALGQGPEFLTYFQNEAQLDKSGLPSDRFFAERPEGSVSTLKIQRTQQEDSAVYLCASSLLQGASYEQYFGPGTRLTVT.

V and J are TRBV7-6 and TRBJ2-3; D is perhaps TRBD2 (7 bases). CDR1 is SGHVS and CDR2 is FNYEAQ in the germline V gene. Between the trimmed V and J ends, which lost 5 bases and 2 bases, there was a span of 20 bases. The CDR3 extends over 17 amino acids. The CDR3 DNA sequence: TGTGCCAGCAGCGGTCGGGGGGCCCTAGAAAACACAGATACGCAGTATTTT. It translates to CASSGRGALENTDTQYF.

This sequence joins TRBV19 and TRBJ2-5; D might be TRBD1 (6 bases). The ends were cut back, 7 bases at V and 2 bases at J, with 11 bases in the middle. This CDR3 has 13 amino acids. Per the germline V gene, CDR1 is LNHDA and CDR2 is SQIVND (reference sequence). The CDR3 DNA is TGTGCCAGTACTACAGGGTTACAAGAGACCCAGTACTTC. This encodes CASTTGLQETQYF.

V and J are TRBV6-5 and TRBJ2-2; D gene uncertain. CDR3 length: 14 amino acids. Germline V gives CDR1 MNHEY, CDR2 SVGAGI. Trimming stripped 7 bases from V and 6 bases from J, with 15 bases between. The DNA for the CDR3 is TGTGCCAGCAATCCGGGTGGGTTAGCCGGGGAGCTGTTTTTT. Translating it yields CASNPGGLAGELFF.

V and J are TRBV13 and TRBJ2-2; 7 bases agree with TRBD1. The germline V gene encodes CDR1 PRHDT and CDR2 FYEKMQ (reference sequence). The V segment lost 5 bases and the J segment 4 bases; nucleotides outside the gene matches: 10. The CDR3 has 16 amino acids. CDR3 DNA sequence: TGTGCCAGCAGCGAATACAGGGGACGGGCCACCGGGGAGCTGTTTTTT. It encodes CASSEYRGRATGELFF. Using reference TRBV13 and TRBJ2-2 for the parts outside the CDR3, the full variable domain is AAGVIQSPRHLIKEKRETATLKCYPIPRHDTVYWYQQGPGQDPQFLISFYEKMQSDKGSIPDRFSAQQFSDYHSELNMSSLELGDSALYFCASSEYRGRATGELFFGEGSRLTVL.

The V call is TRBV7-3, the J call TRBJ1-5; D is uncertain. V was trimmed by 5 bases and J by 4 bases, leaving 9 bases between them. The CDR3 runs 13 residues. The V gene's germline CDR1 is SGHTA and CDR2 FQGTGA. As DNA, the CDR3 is TGTGCCAGCAGCGGTGACGGGAATCAGCCCCAGCATTTT. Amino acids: CASSGDGNQPQHF.

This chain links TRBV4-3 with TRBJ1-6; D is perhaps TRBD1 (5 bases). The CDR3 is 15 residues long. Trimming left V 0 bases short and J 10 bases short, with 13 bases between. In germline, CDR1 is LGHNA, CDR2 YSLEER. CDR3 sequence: CASSQDLAGRSPLHF. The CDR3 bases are TGCGCCAGCAGCCAAGATCTGGCAGGGCGCTCACCCCTCCACTTT.

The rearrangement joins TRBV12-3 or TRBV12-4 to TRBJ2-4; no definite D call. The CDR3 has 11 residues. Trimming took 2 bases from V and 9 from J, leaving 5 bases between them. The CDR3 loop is CASSLLGIQYF. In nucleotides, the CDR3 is TGTGCCAGCAGTTTACTCGGCATTCAGTACTTC.

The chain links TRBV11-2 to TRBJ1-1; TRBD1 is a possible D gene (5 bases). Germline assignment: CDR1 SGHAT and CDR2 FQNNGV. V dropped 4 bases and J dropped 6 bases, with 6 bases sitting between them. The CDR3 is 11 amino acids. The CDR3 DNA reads TGTGCCAGCAGCTCAGGGCCTGAAGCTTTCTTT. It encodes CASSSGPEAFF.

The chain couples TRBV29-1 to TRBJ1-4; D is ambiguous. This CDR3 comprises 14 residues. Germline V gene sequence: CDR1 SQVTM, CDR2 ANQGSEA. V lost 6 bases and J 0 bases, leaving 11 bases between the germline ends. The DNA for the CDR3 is TGCAGCGTCGCGGGTCTTGCAACTAATGAAAAACTGTTTTTT. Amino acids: CSVAGLATNEKLFF. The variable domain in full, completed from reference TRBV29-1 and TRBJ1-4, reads SAVISQKPSRDICQRGTSLTIQCQVDSQVTMMFWYRQQPGQSLTLIATANQGSEATYESGFVIDKFPISRPNLTFSTLTVSNMSPEDSSIYLCSVAGLATNEKLFFGSGTQLSVL.

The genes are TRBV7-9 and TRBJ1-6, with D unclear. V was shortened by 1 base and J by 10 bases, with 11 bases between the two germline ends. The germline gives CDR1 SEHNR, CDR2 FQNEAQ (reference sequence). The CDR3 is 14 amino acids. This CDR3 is CASSLGGLASPLHF. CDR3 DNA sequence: TGTGCCAGCAGCTTAGGAGGGTTAGCGTCACCCCTCCACTTT.

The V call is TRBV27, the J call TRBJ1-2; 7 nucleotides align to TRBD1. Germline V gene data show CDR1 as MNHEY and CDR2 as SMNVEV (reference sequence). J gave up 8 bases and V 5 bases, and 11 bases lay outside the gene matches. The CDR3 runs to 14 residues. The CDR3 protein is CASSNSDRESGYTF. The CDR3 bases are TGTGCCAGCAGTAACTCCGACAGGGAAAGCGGCTACACCTTC.

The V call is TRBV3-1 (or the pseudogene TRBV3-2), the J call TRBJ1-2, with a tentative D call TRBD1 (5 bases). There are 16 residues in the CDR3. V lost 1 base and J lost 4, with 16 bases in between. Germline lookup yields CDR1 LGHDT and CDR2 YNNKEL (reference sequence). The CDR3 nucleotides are TGTGCCAGCAGCCAAGGGGGCCGGGCAGGCCTCTATGGCTACACCTTC. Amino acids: CASSQGGRAGLYGYTF.

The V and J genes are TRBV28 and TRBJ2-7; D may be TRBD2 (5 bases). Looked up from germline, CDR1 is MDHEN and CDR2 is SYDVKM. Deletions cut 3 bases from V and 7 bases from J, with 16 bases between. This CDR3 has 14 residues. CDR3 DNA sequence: TGTGCCAGCAGTTTCGGGCGGTTAACGGGGGAGCAGTACTTC. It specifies CASSFGRLTGEQYF.

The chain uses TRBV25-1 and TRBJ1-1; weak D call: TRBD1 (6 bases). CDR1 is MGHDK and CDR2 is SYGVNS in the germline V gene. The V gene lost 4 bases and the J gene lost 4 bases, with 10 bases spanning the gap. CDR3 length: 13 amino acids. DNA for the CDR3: TGTGCCAGCAGTGGTGGGGGCGGCACTGAAGCTTTCTTT. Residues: CASSGGGGTEAFF.

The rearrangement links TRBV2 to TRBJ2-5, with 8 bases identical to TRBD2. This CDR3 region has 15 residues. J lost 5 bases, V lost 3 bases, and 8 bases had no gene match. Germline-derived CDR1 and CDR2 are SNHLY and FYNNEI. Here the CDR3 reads CASSDSGGVAETQYF. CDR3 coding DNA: TGTGCCAGCAGTGATTCGGGGGGGGTGGCGGAGACCCAGTACTTC.

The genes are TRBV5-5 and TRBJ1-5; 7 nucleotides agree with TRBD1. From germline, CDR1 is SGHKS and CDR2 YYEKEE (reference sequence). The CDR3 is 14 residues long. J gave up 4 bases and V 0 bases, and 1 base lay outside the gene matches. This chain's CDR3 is CASSLAGQNQPQHF. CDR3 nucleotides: TGTGCCAGCAGCTTGGCGGGACAGAATCAGCCCCAGCATTTT.

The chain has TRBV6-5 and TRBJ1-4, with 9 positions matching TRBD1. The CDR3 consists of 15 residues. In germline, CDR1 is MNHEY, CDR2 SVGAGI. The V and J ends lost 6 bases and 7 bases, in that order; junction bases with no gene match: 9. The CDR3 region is CASSIGQGRGEKLFF. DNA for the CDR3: TGTGCCAGCAGCATTGGACAGGGGAGGGGTGAAAAACTGTTTTTT.

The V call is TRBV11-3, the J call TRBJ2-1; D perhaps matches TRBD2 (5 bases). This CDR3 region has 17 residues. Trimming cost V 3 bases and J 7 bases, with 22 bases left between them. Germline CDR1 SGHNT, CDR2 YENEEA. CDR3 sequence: CASSFGPRAGSKNEQFF. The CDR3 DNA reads TGTGCCAGCAGCTTTGGGCCGCGCGCGGGCAGTAAGAATGAGCAGTTCTTC.

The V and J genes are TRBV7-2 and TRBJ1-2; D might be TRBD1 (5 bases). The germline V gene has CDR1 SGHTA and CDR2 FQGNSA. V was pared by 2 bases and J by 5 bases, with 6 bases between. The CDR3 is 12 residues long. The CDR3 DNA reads TGTGCCAGCAGCTTAAAGGGGTATGGCTACACCTTC. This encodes CASSLKGYGYTF. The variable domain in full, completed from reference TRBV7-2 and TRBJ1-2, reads GAGVSQSPSNKVTEKGKDVELRCDPISGHTALYWYRQSLGQGLEFLIYFQGNSAPDKSGLPSDRFSAERTGGSVSTLTIQRTQQEDSAVYLCASSLKGYGYTFGSGTRLTVV.

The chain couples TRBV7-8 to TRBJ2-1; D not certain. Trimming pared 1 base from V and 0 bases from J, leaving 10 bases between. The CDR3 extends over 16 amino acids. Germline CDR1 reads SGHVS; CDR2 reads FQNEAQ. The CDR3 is CASSLDSRSSYNEQFF. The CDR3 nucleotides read TGTGCCAGCAGCTTAGATAGTCGAAGCTCCTACAATGAGCAGTTCTTC.

The CDR3 reads CASSHPDRSGNTIYF. The CDR3 nucleotides read TGTGCCAGTAGTCATCCCGACAGGAGTGGAAACACCATATATTTT. The chain combines TRBV19 with TRBJ1-3, with TRBD1 as a possible D gene (6 bases). This CDR3 comprises 15 residues. Trimming shortened V by 5 bases and J by 3 bases, and 14 bases separated the two germline ends. Germline CDR1 LNHDA, CDR2 SQIVND (reference sequence). Drawing the rest from reference TRBV19 and TRBJ1-3, the complete variable domain is DGGITQSPKYLFRKEGQNVTLSCEQNLNHDAMYWYRQDPGQGLRLIYYSQIVNDFQKGDIAEGYSVSREKKESFPLTVTSAQKNPTAFYLCASSHPDRSGNTIYFGEGSWLTVV.

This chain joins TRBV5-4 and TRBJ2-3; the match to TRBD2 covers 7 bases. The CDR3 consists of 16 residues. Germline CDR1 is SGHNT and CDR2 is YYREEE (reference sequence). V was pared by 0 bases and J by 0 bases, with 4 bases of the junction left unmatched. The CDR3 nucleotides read TGTGCCAGCAGCTTGGATCCGGGACTAAGCACAGATACGCAGTATTTT. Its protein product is CASSLDPGLSTDTQYF.

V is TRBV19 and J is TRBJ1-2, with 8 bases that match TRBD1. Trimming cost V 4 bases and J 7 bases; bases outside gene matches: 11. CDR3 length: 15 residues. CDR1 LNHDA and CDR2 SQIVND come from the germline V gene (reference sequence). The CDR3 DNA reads TGTGCCAGTAGTACACGACAGGGGACCCCGAGTGGCTACACCTTC. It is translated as CASSTRQGTPSGYTF. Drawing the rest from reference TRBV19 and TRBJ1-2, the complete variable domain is DGGITQSPKYLFRKEGQNVTLSCEQNLNHDAMYWYRQDPGQGLRLIYYSQIVNDFQKGDIAEGYSVSREKKESFPLTVTSAQKNPTAFYLCASSTRQGTPSGYTFGSGTRLTVV.

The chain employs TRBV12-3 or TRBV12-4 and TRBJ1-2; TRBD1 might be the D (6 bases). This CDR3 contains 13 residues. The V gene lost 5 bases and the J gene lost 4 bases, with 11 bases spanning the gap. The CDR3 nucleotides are TGTGCCAGCAGTAAAACAGGGTTCTATGGCTACACCTTC. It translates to CASSKTGFYGYTF.

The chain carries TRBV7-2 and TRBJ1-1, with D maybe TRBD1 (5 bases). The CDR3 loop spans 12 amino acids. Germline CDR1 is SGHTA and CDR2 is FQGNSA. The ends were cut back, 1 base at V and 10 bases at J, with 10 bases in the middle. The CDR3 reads CASSLEAGRAFF. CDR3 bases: TGTGCCAGCAGCTTAGAGGCAGGGCGAGCTTTCTTT.

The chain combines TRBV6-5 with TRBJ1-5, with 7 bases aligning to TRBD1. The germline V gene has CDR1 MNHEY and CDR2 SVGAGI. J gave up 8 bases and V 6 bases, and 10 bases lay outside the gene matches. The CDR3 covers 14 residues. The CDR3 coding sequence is TGTGCCAGCAGCTCAACAGGGGAAAAAAAGCCCCAGCATTTT. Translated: CASSSTGEKKPQHF.